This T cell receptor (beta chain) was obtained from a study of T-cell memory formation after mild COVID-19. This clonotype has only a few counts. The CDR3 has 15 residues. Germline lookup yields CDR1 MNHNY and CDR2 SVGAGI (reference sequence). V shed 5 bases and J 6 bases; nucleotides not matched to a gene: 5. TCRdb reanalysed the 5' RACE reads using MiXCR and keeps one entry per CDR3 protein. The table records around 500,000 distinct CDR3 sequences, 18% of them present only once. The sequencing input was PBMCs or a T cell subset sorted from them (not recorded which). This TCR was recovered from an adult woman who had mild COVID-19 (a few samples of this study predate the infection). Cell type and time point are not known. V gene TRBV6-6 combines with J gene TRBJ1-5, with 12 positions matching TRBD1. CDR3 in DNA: TGTGCCAGCAGTGACCCGGGACAGGGGGCTCAGCCCCAGCATTTT. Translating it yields CASSDPGQGAQPQHF.